The following is a T cell receptor (beta chain) sequence with its context. These data originate in a study of blood T cell repertoires in COVID-19. Overall study: Sample material is recorded as cDNA or gDNA derived from T cells, B-cell-depleted T cells, or PBMCs.

Clones were read by immunoSEQ multiplex PCR, and TCRdb kept only the in-frame ones, dropping some. The data show nearly 110,000 clones, approximately 84% seen once. Trimming at V came to 7 bases and at J to 5 bases, leaving 8 bases not matched to a gene. Germline lookup yields CDR1 SEHNR and CDR2 FQNEAQ (reference sequence). The CDR3 extends over 14 amino acids. The V and J genes are TRBV7-9 and TRBJ2-7, with 10 bases aligning to TRBD1. The receptor comes from a human donor in a cohort sampled during active COVID-19. The material sequenced was peripheral blood. CDR3 nucleotides: TGTGCCAGCAACCGAATGGACAGGGGGAACGAGCAGTACTTC. Protein: CASNRMDRGNEQYF.